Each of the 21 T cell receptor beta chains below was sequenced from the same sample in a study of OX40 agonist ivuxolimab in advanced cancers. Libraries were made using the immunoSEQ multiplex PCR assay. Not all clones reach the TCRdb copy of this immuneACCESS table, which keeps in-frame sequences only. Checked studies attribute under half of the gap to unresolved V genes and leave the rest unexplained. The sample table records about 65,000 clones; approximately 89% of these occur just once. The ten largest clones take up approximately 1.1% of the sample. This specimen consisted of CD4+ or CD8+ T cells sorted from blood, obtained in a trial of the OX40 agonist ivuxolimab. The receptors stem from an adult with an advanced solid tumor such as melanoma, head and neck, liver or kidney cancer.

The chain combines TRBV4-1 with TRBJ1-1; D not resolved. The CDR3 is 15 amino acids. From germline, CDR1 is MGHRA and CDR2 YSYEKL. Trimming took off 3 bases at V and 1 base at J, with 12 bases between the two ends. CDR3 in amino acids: CASSHLDRQNTEAFF. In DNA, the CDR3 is TGCGCCAGCAGCCACCTGGACCGACAGAACACTGAAGCTTTCTTT.

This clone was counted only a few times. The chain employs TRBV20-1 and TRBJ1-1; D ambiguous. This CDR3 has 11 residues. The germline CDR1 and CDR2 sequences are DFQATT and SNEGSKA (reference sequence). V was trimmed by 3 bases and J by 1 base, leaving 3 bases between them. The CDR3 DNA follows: TGCAGTGCTAGTTCGAACACTGAAGCTTTCTTT. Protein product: CSASSNTEAFF.

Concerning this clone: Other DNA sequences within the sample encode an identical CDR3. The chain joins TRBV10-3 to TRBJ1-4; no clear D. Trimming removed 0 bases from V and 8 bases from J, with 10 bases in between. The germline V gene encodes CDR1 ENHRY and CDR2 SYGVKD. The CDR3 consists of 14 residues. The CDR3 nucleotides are TGTGCCATCAGTGAGTCCCGAGCTAGGGAAAAACTGTTTTTT. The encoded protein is CAISESRAREKLFF.

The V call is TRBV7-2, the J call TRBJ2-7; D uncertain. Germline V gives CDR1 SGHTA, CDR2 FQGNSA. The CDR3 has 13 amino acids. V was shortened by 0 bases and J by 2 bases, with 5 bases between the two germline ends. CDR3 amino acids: CASSLAGTYEQYF. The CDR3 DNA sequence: TGTGCCAGCAGCTTAGCAGGGACCTACGAGCAGTACTTC.

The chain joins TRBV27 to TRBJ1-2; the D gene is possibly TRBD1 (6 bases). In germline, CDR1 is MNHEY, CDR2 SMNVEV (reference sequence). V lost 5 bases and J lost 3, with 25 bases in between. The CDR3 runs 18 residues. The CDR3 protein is CASSVTGSGTQRDYGYTF. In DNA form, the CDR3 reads TGTGCCAGCAGTGTAACAGGATCCGGGACACAAAGGGACTATGGCTACACCTTC.

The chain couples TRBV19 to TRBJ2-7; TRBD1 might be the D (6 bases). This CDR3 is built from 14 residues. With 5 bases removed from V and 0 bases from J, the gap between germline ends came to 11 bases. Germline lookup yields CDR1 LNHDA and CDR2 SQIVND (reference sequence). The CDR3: CASSFTGSSYEQYF. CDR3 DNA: TGTGCCAGTAGTTTCACAGGGAGCTCCTACGAGCAGTACTTC.

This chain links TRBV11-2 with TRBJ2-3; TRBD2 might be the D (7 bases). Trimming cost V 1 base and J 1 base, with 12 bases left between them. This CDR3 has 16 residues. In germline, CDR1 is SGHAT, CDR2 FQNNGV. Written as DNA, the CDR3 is TGTGCCAGCAGCTTAGTTACGGGGGGCGGCACAGATACGCAGTATTTT. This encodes CASSLVTGGGTDTQYF.

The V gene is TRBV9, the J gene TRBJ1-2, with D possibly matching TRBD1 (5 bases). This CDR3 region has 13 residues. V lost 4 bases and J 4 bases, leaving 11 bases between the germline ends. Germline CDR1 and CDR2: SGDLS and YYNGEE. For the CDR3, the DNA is TGTGCCAGCAGCCCCGGGGGTAGCTATGGCTACACCTTC. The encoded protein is CASSPGGSYGYTF.

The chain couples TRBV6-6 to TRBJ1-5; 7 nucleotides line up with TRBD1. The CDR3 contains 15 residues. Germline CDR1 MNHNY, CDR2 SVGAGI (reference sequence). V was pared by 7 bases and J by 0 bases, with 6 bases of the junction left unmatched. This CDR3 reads CASTLGQFSNQPQHF. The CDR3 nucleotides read TGTGCCAGCACCCTGGGACAGTTTAGCAATCAGCCCCAGCATTTT.

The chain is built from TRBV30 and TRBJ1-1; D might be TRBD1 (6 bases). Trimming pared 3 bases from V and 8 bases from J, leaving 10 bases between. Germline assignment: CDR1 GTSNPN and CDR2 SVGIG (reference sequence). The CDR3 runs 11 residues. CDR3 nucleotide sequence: TGTGCCTGGAGCAGGGGACCAGAAGCTTTCTTT. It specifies CAWSRGPEAFF.

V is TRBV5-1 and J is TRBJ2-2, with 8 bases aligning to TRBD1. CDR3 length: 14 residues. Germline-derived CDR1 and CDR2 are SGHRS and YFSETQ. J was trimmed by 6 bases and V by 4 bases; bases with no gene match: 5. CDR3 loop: CASSTGQGPGELFF. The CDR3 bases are TGCGCCAGCAGCACCGGACAGGGCCCCGGGGAGCTGTTTTTT.

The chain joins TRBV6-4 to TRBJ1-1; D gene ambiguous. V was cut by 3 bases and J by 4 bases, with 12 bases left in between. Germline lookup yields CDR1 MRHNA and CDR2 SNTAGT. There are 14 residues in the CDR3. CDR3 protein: CASSERARATEAFF. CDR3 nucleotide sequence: TGTGCCAGCAGTGAGCGGGCACGCGCCACTGAAGCTTTCTTT.

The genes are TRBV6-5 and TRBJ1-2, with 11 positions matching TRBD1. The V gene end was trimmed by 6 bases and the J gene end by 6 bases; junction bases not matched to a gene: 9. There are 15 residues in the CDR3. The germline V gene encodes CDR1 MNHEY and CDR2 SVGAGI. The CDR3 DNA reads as TGTGCCAGCAGCGTCCCGGGACAGGGGGAAAATGGCTACACCTTC. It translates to CASSVPGQGENGYTF.

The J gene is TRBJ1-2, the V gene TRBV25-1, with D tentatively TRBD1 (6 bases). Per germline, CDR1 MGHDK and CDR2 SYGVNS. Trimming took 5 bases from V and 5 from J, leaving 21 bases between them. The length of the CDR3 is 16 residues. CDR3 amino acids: CASSYASPGTNYGYTF. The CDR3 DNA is TGTGCCAGCAGTTACGCCTCTCCCGGGACAAATTATGGCTACACCTTC.

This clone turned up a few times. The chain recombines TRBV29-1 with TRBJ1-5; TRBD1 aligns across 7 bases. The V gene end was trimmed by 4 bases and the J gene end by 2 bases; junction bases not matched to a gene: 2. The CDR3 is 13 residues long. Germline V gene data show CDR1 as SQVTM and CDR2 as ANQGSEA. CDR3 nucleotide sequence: TGCAGCGTTGCCGGACAGGGCAATCAGCCCCAGCATTTT. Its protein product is CSVAGQGNQPQHF.

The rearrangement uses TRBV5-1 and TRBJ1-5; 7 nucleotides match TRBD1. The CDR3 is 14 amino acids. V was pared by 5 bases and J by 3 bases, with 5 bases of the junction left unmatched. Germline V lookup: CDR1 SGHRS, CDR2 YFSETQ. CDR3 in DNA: TGCGCCAGCAGGCCTCAGGGGGACAATCAGCCCCAGCATTTT. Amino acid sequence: CASRPQGDNQPQHF.

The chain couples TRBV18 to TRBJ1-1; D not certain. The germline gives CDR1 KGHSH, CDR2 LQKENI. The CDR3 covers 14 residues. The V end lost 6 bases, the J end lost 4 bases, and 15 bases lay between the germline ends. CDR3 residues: CASSVLRVGTEAFF. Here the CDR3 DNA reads TGTGCCAGCTCCGTCCTTAGAGTGGGCACTGAAGCTTTCTTT. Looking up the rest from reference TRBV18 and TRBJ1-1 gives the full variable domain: NAGVMQNPRHLVRRRGQEARLRCSPMKGHSHVYWYRQLPEEGLKFMVYLQKENIIDESGMPKERFSAEFPKEGPSILRIQQVVRGDSAAYFCASSVLRVGTEAFFGQGTRLTVV.

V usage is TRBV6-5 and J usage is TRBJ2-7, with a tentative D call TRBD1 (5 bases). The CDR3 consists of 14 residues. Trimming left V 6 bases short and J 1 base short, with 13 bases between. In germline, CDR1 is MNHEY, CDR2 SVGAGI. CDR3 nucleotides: TGTGCCAGCAGCGATTCGGCAGGGTCCTACGAGCAGTACTTC. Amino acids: CASSDSAGSYEQYF.

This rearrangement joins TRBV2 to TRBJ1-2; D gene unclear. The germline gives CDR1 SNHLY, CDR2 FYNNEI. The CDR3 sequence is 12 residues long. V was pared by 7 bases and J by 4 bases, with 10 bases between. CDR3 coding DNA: TGTGCCAGCACTGTGACGGGCTATGGCTACACCTTC. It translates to CASTVTGYGYTF.

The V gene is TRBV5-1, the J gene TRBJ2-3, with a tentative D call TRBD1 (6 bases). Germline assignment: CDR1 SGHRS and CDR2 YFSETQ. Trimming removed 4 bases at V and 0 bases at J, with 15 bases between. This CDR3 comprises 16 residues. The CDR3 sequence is CASSPVVGASTDTQYF. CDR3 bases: TGCGCCAGCAGCCCCGTCGTGGGGGCAAGCACAGATACGCAGTATTTT.

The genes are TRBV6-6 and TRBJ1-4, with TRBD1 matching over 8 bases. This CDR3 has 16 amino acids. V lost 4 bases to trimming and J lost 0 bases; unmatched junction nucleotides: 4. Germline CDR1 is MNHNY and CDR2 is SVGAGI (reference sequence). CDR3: CASSSGQDATNEKLFF. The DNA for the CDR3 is TGTGCCAGCAGTTCGGGACAGGATGCAACTAATGAAAAACTGTTTTTT.